This T cell receptor beta chain was sequenced during a study of blood T cell repertoires in COVID-19. In the original processing: Quantification of nucleated cells was approximated via reference gene primer amplification. Libraries were prepared by immunoSEQ multiplex PCR; TCRdb keeps only in-frame clonotypes and omits some of them. That table gives V, J and clone size, and the DNA gave D and trimming. The sample contains under 150,000 clones, 55% to 70% of which appear only once. The source of this sequence is a woman between 65 and 79 years old with acute or convalescent COVID-19. Sequenced: peripheral blood.

CDR3 region: CASSFAAGWTDTQYF. The CDR3 DNA follows: TGTGCCAGCAGTTTCGCAGCAGGTTGGACAGATACGCAGTATTTT. The chain recombines TRBV28 with TRBJ2-3, with D uncertain. This CDR3 region has 15 residues. Trimming left V 3 bases short and J 3 bases short, with 13 bases between. Germline V gene sequence: CDR1 MDHEN, CDR2 SYDVKM.